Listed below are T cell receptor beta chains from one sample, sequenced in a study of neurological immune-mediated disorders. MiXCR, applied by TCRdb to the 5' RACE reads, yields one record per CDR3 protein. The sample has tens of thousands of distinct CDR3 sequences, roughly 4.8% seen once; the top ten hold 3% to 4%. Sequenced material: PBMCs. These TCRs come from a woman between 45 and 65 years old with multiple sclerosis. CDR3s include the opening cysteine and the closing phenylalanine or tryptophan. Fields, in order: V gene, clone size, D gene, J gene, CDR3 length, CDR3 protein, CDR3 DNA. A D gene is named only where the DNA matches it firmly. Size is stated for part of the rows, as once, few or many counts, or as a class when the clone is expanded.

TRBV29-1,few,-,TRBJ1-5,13,CSVTRGVDQPQHF,TGCAGCGTGACCAGAGGAGTCGATCAGCCCCAGCATTTT
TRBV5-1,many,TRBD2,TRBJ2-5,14,CASSPSGGDETQYF,TGCGCCAGCAGTCCCAGCGGGGGGGACGAGACCCAGTACTTC
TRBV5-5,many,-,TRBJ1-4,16,CASSLFYQESGEKLFF,TGTGCCAGCAGCTTATTCTACCAAGAAAGTGGTGAAAAACTGTTTTTT
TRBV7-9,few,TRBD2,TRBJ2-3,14,CASSSERGTDTQYF,TGTGCCAGCAGCTCTGAGCGGGGGACAGATACGCAGTATTTT
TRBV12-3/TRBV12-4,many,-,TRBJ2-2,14,CASSLQGKTGELFF,TGTGCCAGCAGTTTACAAGGGAAGACCGGGGAGCTGTTTTTT
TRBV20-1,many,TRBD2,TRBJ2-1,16,CSARDRLAGGYNEQFF,TGCAGTGCTAGAGACCGCCTGGCGGGGGGATACAATGAGCAGTTCTTC
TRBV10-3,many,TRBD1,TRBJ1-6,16,CASRGGTGEYNSPLHF,TGTGCCTCCCGGGGCGGGACAGGGGAGTATAATTCACCCCTCCACTTT
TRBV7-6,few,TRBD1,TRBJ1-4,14,CASSLVQGGEKLFF,TGTGCCAGCAGCTTAGTACAGGGGGGTGAAAAACTGTTTTTT
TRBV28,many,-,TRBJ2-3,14,CASSWAPSTDTQYF,TGTGCCAGCAGTTGGGCGCCTAGCACAGATACGCAGTATTTT
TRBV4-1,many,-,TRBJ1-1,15,CASSPGPAGNTEAFF,TGCGCCAGCAGCCCGGGGCCAGCCGGGAACACTGAAGCTTTCTTT
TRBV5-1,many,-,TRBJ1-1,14,CASSLAQKNTEAFF,TGCGCCAGCAGCTTGGCACAGAAGAACACTGAAGCTTTCTTT
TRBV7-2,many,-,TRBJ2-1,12,CASSPGLGSKFF,TGTGCCAGCAGCCCGGGACTGGGTTCAAAGTTCTTC
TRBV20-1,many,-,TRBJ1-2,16,CSARSGLGREVYGYTF,TGCAGTGCTAGGTCAGGCTTGGGCAGGGAGGTCTATGGCTACACCTTC
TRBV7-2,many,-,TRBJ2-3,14,CASSQLLSTDTQYF,TGTGCCAGCAGTCAACTTCTCAGCACAGATACGCAGTATTTT
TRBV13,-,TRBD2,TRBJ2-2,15,CASSLRAGITGELFF,TGTGCCAGCAGCTTAAGAGCGGGGATCACCGGGGAGCTGTTTTTT
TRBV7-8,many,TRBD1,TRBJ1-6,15,CASSETGGVNSPLHF,TGTGCCAGCAGCGAAACAGGGGGAGTTAATTCACCCCTCCACTTT
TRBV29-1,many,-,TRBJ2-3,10,CSADTDTQYF,TGCAGCGCTGACACAGATACGCAGTATTTT
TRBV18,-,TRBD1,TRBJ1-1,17,CASSPWTGGLMNTEAFF,TGTGCCAGCTCACCCTGGACAGGGGGCCTTATGAACACTGAAGCTTTCTTT
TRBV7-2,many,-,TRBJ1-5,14,CASSLGPPNQPQHF,TGTGCCAGCAGCTTAGGGCCGCCCAATCAGCCCCAGCATTTT
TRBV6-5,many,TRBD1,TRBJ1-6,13,CASSYGTASPLHF,TGTGCCAGCAGTTACGGGACAGCCTCACCCCTCCACTTT
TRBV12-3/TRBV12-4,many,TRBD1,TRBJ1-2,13,CASSLDRGLGYTF,TGTGCCAGCAGTTTGGACAGGGGGCTCGGCTACACCTTC
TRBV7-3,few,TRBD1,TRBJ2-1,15,CASSLTPGQGRKQFF,TGTGCCAGCAGCTTAACACCGGGACAGGGAAGGAAACAGTTCTTC
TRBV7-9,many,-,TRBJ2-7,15,CASSFTRGPSYEQYF,TGTGCCAGCAGCTTTACCCGAGGGCCGTCCTACGAGCAGTACTTC
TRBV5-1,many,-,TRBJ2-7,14,CASSPQAGLYEQYF,TGCGCCAGCAGCCCTCAGGCCGGATTATACGAGCAGTACTTC
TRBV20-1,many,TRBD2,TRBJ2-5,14,CSASILAGKETQYF,TGCAGTGCTAGCATACTAGCGGGGAAAGAGACCCAGTACTTC
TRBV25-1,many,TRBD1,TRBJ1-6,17,CASRKTGGGQGQSPLHF,TGTGCCAGCAGGAAAACTGGCGGTGGACAGGGGCAATCACCCCTCCACTTT
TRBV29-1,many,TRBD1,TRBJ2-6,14,CSGTGVGRANVLTF,TGCAGCGGGACAGGGGTGGGTAGGGCCAACGTCCTGACTTTC
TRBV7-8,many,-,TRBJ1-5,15,CASSSAKAGNQPQHF,TGTGCCAGCAGCTCCGCTAAGGCCGGCAATCAGCCCCAGCATTTT
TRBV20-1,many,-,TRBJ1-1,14,CSARRAAMNTEAFF,TGCAGTGCTAGGAGGGCCGCGATGAACACTGAAGCTTTCTTT
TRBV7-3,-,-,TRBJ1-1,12,CASSNPGQEAFF,TGTGCCAGCAGCAATCCGGGACAAGAAGCTTTCTTT
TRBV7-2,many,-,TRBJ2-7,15,CASSRGVSWFYEQYF,TGTGCCAGCAGCCGGGGAGTATCATGGTTCTACGAGCAGTACTTC
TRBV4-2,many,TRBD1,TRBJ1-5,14,CASSLGQDPGPQHF,TGTGCCAGCAGCCTAGGACAGGACCCGGGGCCCCAGCATTTT
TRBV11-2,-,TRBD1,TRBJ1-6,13,CASRTGINSPLNF,TGTGCCAGCAGGACAGGGATAAATTCACCCCTCAACTTT
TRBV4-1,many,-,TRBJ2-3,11,CASSHGDTQYF,TGCGCCAGCAGCCATGGAGATACGCAGTATTTT
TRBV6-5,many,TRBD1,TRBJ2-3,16,CASSYFGTGGTDTQYF,TGTGCCAGCAGTTACTTCGGGACAGGGGGAACAGATACGCAGTATTTT
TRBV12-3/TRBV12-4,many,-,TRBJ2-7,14,CASSPIGASYEQYF,TGTGCCAGCAGTCCGATTGGGGCCTCCTACGAGCAGTACTTC
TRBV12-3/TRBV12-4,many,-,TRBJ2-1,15,CASTLGAAASNEQFF,TGTGCCAGCACTTTGGGGGCCGCAGCCAGCAATGAGCAGTTCTTC
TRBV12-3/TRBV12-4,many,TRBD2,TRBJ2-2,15,CASSRLAGYTGELFF,TGTGCCAGCAGCCGACTAGCGGGGTACACCGGGGAGCTGTTTTTT
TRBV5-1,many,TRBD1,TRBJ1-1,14,CASRAQGHDTEAFF,TGCGCCAGCAGGGCACAGGGGCACGACACTGAAGCTTTCTTT
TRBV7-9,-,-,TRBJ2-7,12,CASSLVVYEQYF,TGTGCCAGCAGCTTAGTCGTCTACGAGCAGTACTTC
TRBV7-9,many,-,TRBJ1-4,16,CASSLASTFKNEKLFF,TGTGCCAGCAGCTTAGCTTCGACTTTTAAGAATGAAAAACTGTTTTTT
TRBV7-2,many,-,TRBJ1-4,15,CASSLFESGGGYLFF,TGTGCCAGCAGCTTATTTGAGTCCGGGGGTGGATATCTGTTTTTT
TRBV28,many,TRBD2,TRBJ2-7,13,CASRSGVNYEQYF,TGTGCCAGCAGGAGCGGGGTCAATTACGAGCAGTACTTC
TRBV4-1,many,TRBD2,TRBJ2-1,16,CASSQIAGDSYNEQFF,TGCGCCAGCAGCCAAATAGCGGGGGACTCCTACAATGAGCAGTTCTTC
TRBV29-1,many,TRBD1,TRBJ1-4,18,CSGSYRDRGIEANEKLFF,TGCAGCGGCAGTTACCGGGACAGGGGGATAGAGGCTAATGAAAAACTGTTTTTT
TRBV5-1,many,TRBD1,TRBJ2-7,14,CASSPRQGTYEQYF,TGCGCCAGCAGCCCCCGACAGGGGACCTACGAGCAGTACTTC
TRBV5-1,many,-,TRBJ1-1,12,CASSWGTTEAFF,TGCGCCAGCAGCTGGGGGACCACTGAAGCTTTCTTT
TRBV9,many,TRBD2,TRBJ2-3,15,CASSGGLATTDTQYF,TGTGCCAGCAGTGGGGGACTAGCGACCACAGATACGCAGTATTTT
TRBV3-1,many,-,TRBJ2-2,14,CASSQGGLGGELFF,TGTGCCAGCAGCCAAGGAGGCCTCGGCGGGGAGCTGTTTTTT
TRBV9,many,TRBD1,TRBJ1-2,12,CASSVEGAGYTF,TGTGCCAGCAGCGTAGAGGGGGCTGGCTACACCTTC